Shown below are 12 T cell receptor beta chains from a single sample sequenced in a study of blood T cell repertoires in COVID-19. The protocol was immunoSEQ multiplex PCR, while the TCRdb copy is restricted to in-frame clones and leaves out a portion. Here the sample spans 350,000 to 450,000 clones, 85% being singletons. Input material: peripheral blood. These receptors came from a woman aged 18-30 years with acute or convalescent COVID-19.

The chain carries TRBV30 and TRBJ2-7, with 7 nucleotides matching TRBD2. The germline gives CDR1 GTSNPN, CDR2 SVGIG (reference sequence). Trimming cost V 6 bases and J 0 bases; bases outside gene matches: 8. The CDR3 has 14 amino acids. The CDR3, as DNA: TGTGCCTGTATACTAGCGACGAGCTCCTACGAGCAGTACTTC. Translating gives CACILATSSYEQYF. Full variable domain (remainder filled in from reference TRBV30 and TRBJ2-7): SQTIHQWPATLVQPVGSPLSLECTVEGTSNPNLYWYRQAAGRGLQLLFYSVGIGQISSEVPQNLSASRPQDRQFILSSKKLLLSDSGFYLCACILATSSYEQYFGPGTRLTVT.

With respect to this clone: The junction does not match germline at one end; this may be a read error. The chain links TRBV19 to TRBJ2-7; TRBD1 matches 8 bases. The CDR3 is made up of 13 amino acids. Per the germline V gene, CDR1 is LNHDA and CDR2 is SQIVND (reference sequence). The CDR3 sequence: CASSRRPGQGAVF. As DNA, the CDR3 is TGTGCCAGTAGTAGGCGCCCAGGACAGGGTGCTGTCTTC.

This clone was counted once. The CDR3 spells CASSLGRPDTEAFF. The CDR3 DNA follows: TGTGCCAGCAGCTTGGGGCGGCCGGACACTGAAGCTTTCTTT. The rearrangement joins TRBV5-4 to TRBJ1-1; D call uncertain. V lost 0 bases to trimming and J lost 3 bases, with 9 bases between them. The CDR3 spans 14 residues. Germline CDR1 SGHNT, CDR2 YYREEE (reference sequence).

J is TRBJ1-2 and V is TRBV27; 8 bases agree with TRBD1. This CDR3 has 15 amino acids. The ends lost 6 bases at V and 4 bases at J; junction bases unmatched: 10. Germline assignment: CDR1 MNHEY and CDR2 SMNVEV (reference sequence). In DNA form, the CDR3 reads TGTGCCAGCAGCTCTTACAACAGGGGGGGCTATGGCTACACCTTC. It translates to CASSSYNRGGYGYTF.

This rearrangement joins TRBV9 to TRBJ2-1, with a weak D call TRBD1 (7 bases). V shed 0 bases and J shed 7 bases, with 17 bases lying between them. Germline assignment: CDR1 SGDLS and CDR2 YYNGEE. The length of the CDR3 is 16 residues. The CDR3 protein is CASSVGRQGGVNEQFF. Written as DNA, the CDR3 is TGTGCCAGCAGCGTAGGCCGGCAGGGGGGTGTAAATGAGCAGTTCTTC. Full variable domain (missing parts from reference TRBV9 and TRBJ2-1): DSGVTQTPKHLITATGQRVTLRCSPRSGDLSVYWYQQSLDQGLQFLIQYYNGEERAKGNILERFSAQQFPDLHSELNLSSLELGDSALYFCASSVGRQGGVNEQFFGPGTRLTVL.

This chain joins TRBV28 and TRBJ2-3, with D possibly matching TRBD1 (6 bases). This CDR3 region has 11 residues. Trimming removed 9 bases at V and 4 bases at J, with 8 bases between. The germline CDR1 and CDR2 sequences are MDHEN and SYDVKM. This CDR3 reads CASSGADTQYF. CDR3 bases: TGTGCCAGTTCAGGGGCAGATACGCAGTATTTT.

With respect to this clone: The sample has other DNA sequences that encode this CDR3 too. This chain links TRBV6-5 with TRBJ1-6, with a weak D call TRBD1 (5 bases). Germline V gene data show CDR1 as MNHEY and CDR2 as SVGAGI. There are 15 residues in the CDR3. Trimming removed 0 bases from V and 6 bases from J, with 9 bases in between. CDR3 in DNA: TGTGCCAGCAGTTACTCGGGGCAGGGTAATTCACCCCTCCACTTT. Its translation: CASSYSGQGNSPLHF.

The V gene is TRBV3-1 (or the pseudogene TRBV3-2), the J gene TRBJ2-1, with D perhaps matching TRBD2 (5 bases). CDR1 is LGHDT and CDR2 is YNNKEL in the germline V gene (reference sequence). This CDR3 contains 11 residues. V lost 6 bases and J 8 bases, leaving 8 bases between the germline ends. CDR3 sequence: CASRTLDEQFF. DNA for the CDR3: TGTGCCAGCAGGACACTAGATGAGCAGTTCTTC.

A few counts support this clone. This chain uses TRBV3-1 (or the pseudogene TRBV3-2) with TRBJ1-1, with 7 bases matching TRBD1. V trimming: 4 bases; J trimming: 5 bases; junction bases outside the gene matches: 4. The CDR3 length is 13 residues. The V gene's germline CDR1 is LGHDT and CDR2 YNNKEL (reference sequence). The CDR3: CASSLQDRTEAFF. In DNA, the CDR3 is TGTGCCAGCAGCCTGCAGGACAGGACTGAAGCTTTCTTT.

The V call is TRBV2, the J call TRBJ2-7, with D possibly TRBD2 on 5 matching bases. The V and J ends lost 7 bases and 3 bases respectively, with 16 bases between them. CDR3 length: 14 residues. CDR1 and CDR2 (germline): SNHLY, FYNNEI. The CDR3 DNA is TGTGCCAGCACCCTAAGGCGGGTTAGCTACGAGCAGTACTTC. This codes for CASTLRRVSYEQYF.

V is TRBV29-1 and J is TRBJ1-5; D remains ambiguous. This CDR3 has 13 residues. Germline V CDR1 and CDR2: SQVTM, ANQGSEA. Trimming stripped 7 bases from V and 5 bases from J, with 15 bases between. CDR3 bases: TGCAGCGCTTTAGGAGAGGGAGATCAGCCCCAGCATTTT. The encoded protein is CSALGEGDQPQHF.

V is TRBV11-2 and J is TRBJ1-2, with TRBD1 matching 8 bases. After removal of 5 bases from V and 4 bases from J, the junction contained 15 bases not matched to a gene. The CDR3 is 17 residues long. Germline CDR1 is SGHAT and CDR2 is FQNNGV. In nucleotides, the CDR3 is TGTGCCAGCAGCCCGCCGTCGGGACAGGTTAAACCCTATGGCTACACCTTC. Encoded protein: CASSPPSGQVKPYGYTF.